The 27 T cell receptor beta chains below were found in one sample sequenced in a study of control samples from healthy donors and cancer patients. The protocol was immunoSEQ multiplex PCR, while the TCRdb copy is restricted to in-frame clones and leaves out a portion. The table records about 39,000 clones, approximately 82% of them present only once. Specimen: blood. Every receptor here comes from a man in his fifties or sixties in good health.

The chain joins TRBV18 to TRBJ1-1, with D possibly being TRBD1 (5 bases). Between the trimmed V and J ends, which lost 3 bases and 3 bases, there was a span of 14 bases. Looked up from germline, CDR1 is KGHSH and CDR2 is LQKENI. This CDR3 has 15 residues. This CDR3 reads CASSPGFGTYTEAFF. The CDR3 DNA reads as TGTGCCAGCTCACCGGGGTTTGGGACTTACACTGAAGCTTTCTTT.

V is TRBV9 and J is TRBJ1-1; D gene ambiguous. Trimming cost V 4 bases and J 4 bases, with 14 bases left between them. CDR3 length equals 14 residues. Germline V gene sequence: CDR1 SGDLS, CDR2 YYNGEE. The CDR3 DNA sequence: TGTGCCAGCAGCCCCTTAGGATCGGGCACTGAAGCTTTCTTT. This sequence encodes CASSPLGSGTEAFF.

V usage is TRBV18 and J usage is TRBJ2-7, with D perhaps matching TRBD2 (6 bases). With 8 bases removed from V and 5 bases from J, the gap between germline ends came to 10 bases. The CDR3 spans 11 residues. Germline V gene sequence: CDR1 KGHSH, CDR2 LQKENI. CDR3 residues: CASARGHEQYF. The CDR3 DNA follows: TGTGCCAGCGCGCGGGGTCACGAGCAGTACTTC.

The chain joins TRBV11-2 to TRBJ2-5, with 13 bases identical to TRBD2. This CDR3 spans 16 amino acids. V lost 6 bases and J lost 1; bases outside the gene matches: 5. CDR1 and CDR2 (germline): SGHAT, FQNNGV. The CDR3 loop is CASSQGLAGAQETQYF. CDR3 coding DNA: TGTGCCAGCAGTCAAGGACTAGCGGGGGCCCAAGAGACCCAGTACTTC.

This chain joins TRBV6-5 and TRBJ2-7, with 11 positions matching TRBD2. V lost 6 bases, J lost 1 base, and 5 bases stayed unmatched. This CDR3 has 15 amino acids. The germline gives CDR1 MNHEY, CDR2 SVGAGI. Written as DNA, the CDR3 is TGTGCCAGCAGCAACCTAGCGGGGGGATCCTACGAGCAGTACTTC. It specifies CASSNLAGGSYEQYF.

The rearrangement joins TRBV3-1 (or the pseudogene TRBV3-2) to TRBJ1-2; TRBD1 might be the D (5 bases). CDR1 and CDR2 (germline): LGHDT, YNNKEL (reference sequence). The CDR3 loop spans 15 amino acids. The V gene lost 1 base and the J gene lost 4 bases, with 13 bases spanning the gap. The chain's CDR3 is CASSQGGGGGYGYTF. The CDR3, as DNA: TGTGCCAGCAGCCAAGGTGGGGGAGGAGGCTATGGCTACACCTTC.

This sequence joins TRBV2 and TRBJ1-5, with D possibly TRBD1 on 5 matching bases. The CDR3 spans 12 residues. Trimming removed 6 bases at V and 9 bases at J, with 12 bases between. Germline-derived CDR1 and CDR2 are SNHLY and FYNNEI. The CDR3 coding sequence is TGTGCCAGCAGAGTAACAGGAGGGCCCCAGCATTTT. Translated: CASRVTGGPQHF.

This rearrangement joins TRBV11-2 to TRBJ2-7; perhaps TRBD2 as D (5 bases). The CDR3 is made up of 13 amino acids. V lost 5 bases, J lost 4 bases, and 12 bases lay in between. Germline-derived CDR1 and CDR2 are SGHAT and FQNNGV. CDR3 loop: CASSLRPGYEQYF. CDR3 sequence (DNA): TGTGCCAGCAGCCTCCGCCCGGGATACGAGCAGTACTTC.

The rearrangement uses TRBV2 and TRBJ1-1; TRBD1 matches at 7 bases. The CDR3 contains 15 residues. Unmatched junction bases numbered 10, after V lost 7 bases and J lost 2 bases. Germline V gene lookup returns CDR1 SNHLY and CDR2 FYNNEI. Here the CDR3 reads CASTPRTGRNTEAFF. The CDR3 nucleotides are TGTGCCAGCACACCCAGGACAGGCCGAAACACTGAAGCTTTCTTT.

This clone was counted a few times. This rearrangement joins TRBV10-3 to TRBJ2-1, with 12 bases matching TRBD2. Germline-derived CDR1 and CDR2 are ENHRY and SYGVKD. The CDR3 extends over 14 amino acids. After removal of 8 bases from V and 4 bases from J, the junction contained 3 bases not matched to a gene. The DNA of the CDR3 is TGTGCCATCGGACTAGCGGGAATTTACAATGAGCAGTTCTTC. This encodes CAIGLAGIYNEQFF.

This clone appeared a few times. CDR3 residues: CASSLEVFSPLHF. The CDR3 DNA reads as TGTGCCAGCAGCTTAGAGGTATTTTCACCCCTCCACTTT. The gene calls are TRBV7-2 and TRBJ1-6; no clear D gene. This CDR3 contains 13 residues. V was cut by 1 base and J by 9 bases, with 7 bases left in between. Germline V gene sequence: CDR1 SGHTA, CDR2 FQGNSA.

The rearrangement uses TRBV24-1 and TRBJ1-4, with 9 bases that match TRBD1. Germline trimming cut 4 bases from V and 7 bases from J; bases unmatched to any gene: 12. The CDR3 covers 17 residues. Germline loops: CDR1 KGHDR, CDR2 SFDVKD. The CDR3 loop is CATSEGTQGAAGEKLFF. The CDR3 nucleotides read TGTGCCACCAGTGAAGGGACACAGGGGGCCGCCGGTGAAAAACTGTTTTTT.

V is TRBV2 and J is TRBJ1-4, with D perhaps TRBD1 (6 bases). Germline values: CDR1 SNHLY, CDR2 FYNNEI. The CDR3 has 15 residues. Trimming cost V 7 bases and J 2 bases, with 14 bases left between them. CDR3 sequence (DNA): TGTGCCAGCACCGAGACAGGAGCCACTAATGAAAAACTGTTTTTT. As protein: CASTETGATNEKLFF.

This chain links TRBV6-2 or TRBV6-3 with TRBJ1-1; weak D call: TRBD1 (6 bases). With 1 base removed from V and 6 bases from J, the gap between germline ends came to 12 bases. This CDR3 region has 14 residues. CDR1 MNHEY and CDR2 SVGEGT come from the germline V gene. CDR3 loop: CASSYWGAGSEAFF. In DNA form, the CDR3 reads TGTGCCAGCAGTTACTGGGGGGCAGGGTCTGAAGCTTTCTTT.

The chain recombines TRBV11-2 with TRBJ2-3, with TRBD2 as a possible D gene (6 bases). V lost 2 bases and J 4 bases, leaving 16 bases between the germline ends. The CDR3 loop spans 16 amino acids. Germline V gene lookup returns CDR1 SGHAT and CDR2 FQNNGV. In DNA, the CDR3 is TGTGCCAGCAGCTTAAGCACTGCTAAGCGGGCAGATACGCAGTATTTT. Amino acids: CASSLSTAKRADTQYF.

The chain uses TRBV30 and TRBJ2-2; 10 nucleotides match TRBD2. The V gene's germline CDR1 is GTSNPN and CDR2 SVGIG (reference sequence). With 2 bases clipped from V and 4 bases from J, the junction kept 4 bases outside the gene matches. This CDR3 has 15 residues. In DNA, the CDR3 is TGTGCCTGGAGTATAGCGGGGGGCATCACCGGGGAGCTGTTTTTT. This translates into CAWSIAGGITGELFF.

The CDR3 DNA follows: TGTGCCAGCAGCTTAATCTTCCACAGGGCTCAGCCCCAGCATTTT. It yields the protein CASSLIFHRAQPQHF. The chain links TRBV7-9 to TRBJ1-5; a weak D match, TRBD1 (6 bases). The CDR3 sequence is 15 residues long. V was trimmed by 2 bases and J by 6 bases, leaving 14 bases between them. Germline V gives CDR1 SEHNR, CDR2 FQNEAQ (reference sequence).

J is TRBJ1-5 and V is TRBV6-5; unclear D gene. The CDR3 totals 15 residues. CDR1 is MNHEY, CDR2 SVGAGI, per germline. V shed 6 bases and J shed 1 base, with 13 bases lying between them. This CDR3 reads CASSEGGKSNQPQHF. Here the CDR3 DNA reads TGTGCCAGCAGCGAGGGAGGGAAAAGCAATCAGCCCCAGCATTTT.

The CDR3 spells CATSDGVYGYTF. The CDR3 DNA sequence: TGTGCCACCAGTGATGGTGTTTATGGCTACACCTTC. The rearrangement uses TRBV15 and TRBJ1-2; no clear D. The V gene's germline CDR1 is LNHNV and CDR2 YYDKDF (reference sequence). CDR3 length: 12 amino acids. Trimming pared 6 bases from V and 5 bases from J, leaving 10 bases between. The full variable domain, its missing parts supplied by reference TRBV15 and TRBJ1-2, is DAMVIQNPRYQVTQFGKPVTLSCSQTLNHNVMYWYQQKSSQAPKLLFHYYDKDFNNEADTPDNFQSRRPNTSFCFLDIRSPGLGDTAMYLCATSDGVYGYTFGSGTRLTVV.

This chain uses TRBV5-6 with TRBJ1-2; no clear D. V was pared by 5 bases and J by 0 bases, with 11 bases between. From germline, CDR1 is SGHDT and CDR2 YYEEEE. This CDR3 is built from 14 residues. CDR3 in amino acids: CASSPGEANYGYTF. The CDR3 DNA sequence: TGTGCCAGCAGTCCGGGTGAGGCTAACTATGGCTACACCTTC.

V is TRBV2 and J is TRBJ2-2; D is unclear. V lost 4 bases and J lost 2, with 17 bases in between. The CDR3 extends over 17 amino acids. Looked up from germline, CDR1 is SNHLY and CDR2 is FYNNEI. CDR3 residues: CASSGPGPGLNTGELFF. CDR3 coding DNA: TGTGCCAGCAGTGGGCCAGGCCCTGGGCTTAACACCGGGGAGCTGTTTTTT.

V gene TRBV30 combines with J gene TRBJ2-5; TRBD2 matches at 7 bases. The CDR3 sequence is 16 residues long. CDR1 and CDR2 from the germline V gene are GTSNPN and SVGIG (reference sequence). The V and J ends lost 1 base and 1 base, in that order; junction bases with no gene match: 9. CDR3 protein: CAWSEFSGGTQETQYF. For the CDR3, the DNA is TGTGCCTGGAGTGAATTCTCCGGGGGGACCCAAGAGACCCAGTACTTC.

V and J are TRBV5-4 and TRBJ2-2; 7 positions match TRBD1. Germline V gene data show CDR1 as SGHNT and CDR2 as YYREEE (reference sequence). V lost 5 bases and J lost 3; bases outside the gene matches: 10. This CDR3 contains 16 residues. CDR3 sequence reads: CASRPDLTGYTGELFF. CDR3 coding DNA: TGTGCCAGCAGACCCGACCTGACAGGGTACACCGGGGAGCTGTTTTTT.

This chain connects TRBV19 to TRBJ2-1; 8 nucleotides align to TRBD1. The CDR3 extends over 15 amino acids. Looked up from germline, CDR1 is LNHDA and CDR2 is SQIVND (reference sequence). Trimming cost V 3 bases and J 5 bases; bases outside gene matches: 6. CDR3 bases: TGTGCCAGTAGTATCGGGGAGACAGGGGACAATGAGCAGTTCTTC. It yields the protein CASSIGETGDNEQFF.

This chain joins TRBV11-2 and TRBJ2-1; perhaps TRBD2 as D (5 bases). The CDR3 is 14 amino acids. The germline gives CDR1 SGHAT, CDR2 FQNNGV. V dropped 5 bases and J dropped 6 bases, with 14 bases sitting between them. CDR3 sequence (DNA): TGTGCCAGCAGCCCGGGGAATAGCGTCAATGAGCAGTTCTTC. Its protein is CASSPGNSVNEQFF.

This chain uses TRBV15 with TRBJ2-2; a possible D gene is TRBD1 (6 bases). CDR1 and CDR2 (germline): LNHNV, YYDKDF (reference sequence). The V end lost 5 bases, the J end lost 1 base, and 8 bases lay between the germline ends. The CDR3 spans 14 residues. The CDR3 region is CATSEGENTGELFF. Written as DNA, the CDR3 is TGTGCCACCAGCGAGGGGGAGAACACCGGGGAGCTGTTTTTT.

The chain is built from TRBV30 and TRBJ2-1; D is undetermined. Germline CDR1 reads GTSNPN; CDR2 reads SVGIG (reference sequence). There are 12 residues in the CDR3. Trimming shortened V by 0 bases and J by 12 bases, and 12 bases separated the two germline ends. CDR3 nucleotides: TGTGCCTGGAGTGTGTGGAGCCAAGCGCAGTTCTTC. Its protein product is CAWSVWSQAQFF. The full variable domain, in which reference TRBV30 and TRBJ2-1 provide the parts outside the CDR3, is SQTIHQWPATLVQPVGSPLSLECTVEGTSNPNLYWYRQAAGRGLQLLFYSVGIGQISSEVPQNLSASRPQDRQFILSSKKLLLSDSGFYLCAWSVWSQAQFFGPGTRLTVL.